What follows are 17 T cell receptor beta chains derived from one specimen sequenced in a study of shared clonotypes between healthy human individuals (dated by TCRdb to between 2020 and 2021). Preparation of the library involved the immunoSEQ multiplex PCR assay. TCRdb carries this immuneACCESS record with in-frame sequences only. Its versions omit some clonotypes, under half of them owing to an unresolved V gene in the studies checked, with the rest unexplained. Counted in this sample were 1.4 million to 1.5 million clones; about 96% of them appeared once. The ten top clones hold approximately 1.1% of the sample. The sequenced sample was naive CD4+ T cells sorted from blood. This specimen's cell subset or site label, per the study, means: CD45RA+ positively selected. Receptor source: a man aged 25 to 40 in good health.

The DNA of the CDR3 is TGTGCCAGCCGGGACAGGGGCCATTATGGCTACACCTTC. It is translated as CASRDRGHYGYTF. The chain links TRBV5-4 to TRBJ1-2; 10 nucleotides agree with TRBD1. The V segment lost 7 bases and the J segment 5 bases; nucleotides outside the gene matches: 5. The CDR3 runs to 13 residues. Germline loops: CDR1 SGHNT, CDR2 YYREEE (reference sequence).

This chain connects TRBV19 to TRBJ2-1; 8 bases line up with TRBD1. V was pared by 5 bases and J by 3 bases, with 9 bases of the junction left unmatched. CDR1 and CDR2 (germline): LNHDA, SQIVND (reference sequence). The CDR3 extends over 16 amino acids. The CDR3 coding sequence is TGTGCCAGTAGTCCCCCTACAGGGGGTCTCTACAATGAGCAGTTCTTC. Amino acids: CASSPPTGGLYNEQFF.

The chain joins TRBV7-9 to TRBJ2-2; tentatively, D is TRBD2 (6 bases). The germline CDR1 and CDR2 sequences are SEHNR and FQNEAQ (reference sequence). This CDR3 comprises 15 residues. V was clipped by 5 bases and J by 4 bases, with 14 bases between them. The CDR3 here is CASSLGGGPTGELFF. The CDR3 DNA reads TGTGCCAGCAGCCTCGGGGGAGGCCCCACCGGGGAGCTGTTTTTT.

CDR3 residues: CASSLAPVGTGELFF. The CDR3 nucleotides are TGTGCCAGCAGCTTGGCTCCTGTAGGAACCGGGGAGCTGTTTTTT. J is TRBJ2-2 and V is TRBV11-2; D remains ambiguous. This CDR3 is built from 15 residues. V lost 3 bases and J lost 5, with 13 bases in between. The germline CDR1 and CDR2 sequences are SGHAT and FQNNGV.

The V gene is TRBV19, the J gene TRBJ1-5; no reliable D call. The germline V gene has CDR1 LNHDA and CDR2 SQIVND (reference sequence). Trimming left V 3 bases short and J 4 bases short, with 13 bases between. The CDR3 sequence is 15 residues long. The CDR3 loop is CASSISGVRNQPQHF. Written as DNA, the CDR3 is TGTGCCAGTAGTATCTCCGGGGTTCGTAATCAGCCCCAGCATTTT.

The chain carries TRBV28 and TRBJ1-2; D is unresolved. V was trimmed by 10 bases and J by 0 bases, leaving 9 bases between them. There are 12 residues in the CDR3. Per the germline V gene, CDR1 is MDHEN and CDR2 is SYDVKM. In DNA form, the CDR3 reads TGTGCCACCAGGATGGCTAACTATGGCTACACCTTC. It is translated as CATRMANYGYTF.

Of note for this clone: Germline and junction disagree at one end, which may indicate a read error. Other DNA sequences from this sample encode an identical CDR3 as well. The chain combines TRBV28 with TRBJ2-7, with a possible D match to TRBD1 (6 bases). Germline-derived CDR1 and CDR2 are MDHEN and SYDVKM. The CDR3 runs to 13 residues. CDR3 nucleotides: TGTGCCAGTAGTTTGGGACAACCCTACGAGCAGTACTTC. Its translation is CASSLGQPYEQYF.

With respect to this clone: Other DNA sequences within the sample encode an identical CDR3. The chain joins TRBV7-2 to TRBJ2-7, with D unclear. This CDR3 has 11 amino acids. The ends were cut back, 4 bases at V and 2 bases at J, with 3 bases in the middle. Germline V lookup: CDR1 SGHTA, CDR2 FQGNSA. This CDR3 reads CASSSTYEQYF. CDR3 in DNA: TGTGCCAGCAGCTCTACCTACGAGCAGTACTTC.

The J gene is TRBJ2-2, the V gene TRBV18; no definite D call. V was pared by 5 bases and J by 7 bases, with 20 bases between. The germline CDR1 and CDR2 sequences are KGHSH and LQKENI. The CDR3 length is 16 residues. The CDR3 DNA is TGTGCCAGCTCAGAGACGCCCGGCCGACTCGGCGGGGAGCTGTTTTTT. It encodes CASSETPGRLGGELFF.

The V gene is TRBV10-3, the J gene TRBJ2-1, with a possible D match to TRBD2 (6 bases). With 3 bases removed from V and 15 bases from J, the gap between germline ends came to 15 bases. CDR1 and CDR2 from the germline V gene are ENHRY and SYGVKD. CDR3 length: 12 amino acids. CDR3 nucleotides: TGTGCCATCAGTGACTCGACTAGTTCCACGTTCTTC. Protein product: CAISDSTSSTFF.

The rearrangement uses TRBV29-1 and TRBJ2-1; D possibly uses TRBD1 or TRBD2 (5 bases each). V dropped 4 bases and J dropped 10 bases, with 20 bases sitting between them. Germline-derived CDR1 and CDR2 are SQVTM and ANQGSEA. The CDR3 extends over 14 amino acids. CDR3: CSVARVVGVGEQFF. DNA for the CDR3: TGCAGCGTTGCCAGGGTGGTGGGAGTCGGAGAGCAGTTCTTC.

The genes are TRBV18 and TRBJ1-3, with no clear D. Germline V gene lookup returns CDR1 KGHSH and CDR2 LQKENI. The CDR3 sequence is 16 residues long. The V gene lost 1 base and the J gene lost 0 bases, with 10 bases spanning the gap. The CDR3 sequence is CASSPRGSPSGNTIYF. Written as DNA, the CDR3 is TGTGCCAGCTCACCACGAGGGTCGCCCTCTGGAAACACCATATATTTT.

This chain connects TRBV7-9 to TRBJ2-3, with 10 nucleotides matching TRBD2. The germline V gene has CDR1 SEHNR and CDR2 FQNEAQ (reference sequence). V was pared by 2 bases and J by 5 bases, with 10 bases of the junction left unmatched. The CDR3 covers 17 residues. CDR3 in DNA: TGTGCCAGCAGCTTAAGAGCTAGCGGGAGAGGGATAGATACGCAGTATTTT. The encoded protein is CASSLRASGRGIDTQYF.

The chain carries TRBV6-6 and TRBJ2-7; a possible D gene is TRBD2 (5 bases). Deletions cut 0 bases from V and 2 bases from J, with 11 bases between. The CDR3 has 15 amino acids. The germline V gene encodes CDR1 MNHNY and CDR2 SVGAGI (reference sequence). The CDR3 DNA reads TGTGCCAGCAGTTACTCGAGAGCGACTACCTACGAGCAGTACTTC. Amino acids: CASSYSRATTYEQYF.

The CDR3 nucleotides are TGTGCCAGCAGCCCCCCCTTTAGGGGCACTGAAGCTTTCTTT. Encoded protein: CASSPPFRGTEAFF. The chain couples TRBV7-6 to TRBJ1-1; tentatively, D is TRBD1 (5 bases). Germline V gene sequence: CDR1 SGHVS, CDR2 FNYEAQ. V was cut by 5 bases and J by 4 bases, with 14 bases left in between. The CDR3 consists of 14 residues.

The gene calls are TRBV6-6 and TRBJ2-1; a possible D gene is TRBD2 (5 bases). The CDR3 totals 15 residues. The germline gives CDR1 MNHNY, CDR2 SVGAGI (reference sequence). V was trimmed by 2 bases and J by 7 bases, leaving 15 bases between them. CDR3 nucleotide sequence: TGTGCCAGCAGTTACACGGGGTCTGGAAGGAATGAGCAGTTCTTC. Encoded protein: CASSYTGSGRNEQFF.

This chain uses TRBV10-3 with TRBJ1-2; 8 nucleotides match TRBD1. The germline gives CDR1 ENHRY, CDR2 SYGVKD. Losses at the gene ends were 4 bases for V and 3 bases for J; bases not matched to a gene: 4. The CDR3 loop spans 14 amino acids. CDR3 sequence: CAISGTGWDYGYTF. DNA of the CDR3: TGTGCCATCAGTGGGACAGGGTGGGACTATGGCTACACCTTC.